Reported below is one T cell receptor beta chain. No antigen is known for it. PCR was performed using 60 Vbeta and 13 Jbeta primers. Clones were sequenced by immunoSEQ multiplex PCR, and TCRdb holds only the in-frame ones, with some missing. The sample includes more than 70,000 clones, approximately 70% seen only once; the top ten take 8.5% to 10%. The sample belongs to a study of cytomegalovirus exposure and HLA in healthy donors. Whole-study findings and limits: According to an earlier analysis, most TCR beta V segments yielded productive rearrangements about 90% or about 30% of the time.

Trimming pared 8 bases from V and 0 bases from J, leaving 14 bases between. Germline assignment: CDR1 GTSNPN and CDR2 SVGIG (reference sequence). The CDR3 runs 14 residues. The chain uses TRBV30 and TRBJ2-1; TRBD1 might be the D (6 bases). The clonotype was recovered from a woman aged 50 to 60 in good health and CMV-seropositive. The sample was PBMCs. The CDR3 protein is CAGRQVSSYNEQFF. DNA for the CDR3: TGTGCCGGGCGACAGGTGAGCTCCTACAATGAGCAGTTCTTC.